The present entry profiles one T cell receptor (beta chain) with its context. This entry is derived from a study of control samples from healthy donors and cancer patients. The method was immunoSEQ multiplex PCR; TCRdb's version includes in-frame clones alone and lacks a portion of them. The sample carries around 110,000 clones, around 90% recorded once. This CDR3 has 11 residues. Germline CDR1 SEHNR, CDR2 FQNEAQ (reference sequence). Deletions cut 5 bases from V and 11 bases from J, with 12 bases between. Sequenced material: blood. The receptor was isolated from a woman between 70 and 85 years old in good health. The chain employs TRBV7-9 and TRBJ1-1, with a possible D match to TRBD1 (5 bases). CDR3 region: CASSPGRRAFF. The CDR3 nucleotides are TGTGCCAGCAGCCCGGGACGGCGGGCTTTCTTT.